These 5 T cell receptor beta chains originate from one sample sequenced in a study of T cells after posttransplantation cyclophosphamide. The protocol was immunoSEQ multiplex PCR, while the TCRdb copy is restricted to in-frame clones and leaves out a portion. The table shows several thousand clones, with more than 70% occurring only once. Treatment was busulfan-fludarabine conditioning, a marrow graft, and cyclophosphamide on days +3 and +4. The specimen was PBMCs, collected after allogeneic stem cell transplant with posttransplant cyclophosphamide. The receptors originated from a female patient aged 40 to 55 who received an allogeneic stem cell transplant from an unrelated donor, was CMV-positive, and had no GVHD. Some T cells could come from the graft donor.

CDR3 loop: CASSLVEGGHETQYF. The CDR3 DNA reads TGCGCCAGCAGCTTGGTCGAGGGCGGCCATGAGACCCAGTACTTC. The chain has TRBV5-1 and TRBJ2-5, with D perhaps matching TRBD2 (5 bases). The V gene's germline CDR1 is SGHRS and CDR2 YFSETQ. This CDR3 has 15 amino acids. V was pared by 0 bases and J by 5 bases, with 14 bases between. Drawing the rest from reference TRBV5-1 and TRBJ2-5, the complete variable domain is KAGVTQTPRYLIKTRGQQVTLSCSPISGHRSVSWYQQTPGQGLQFLFEYFSETQRNKGNFPGRFSGRQFSNSRSEMNVSTLELGDSALYLCASSLVEGGHETQYFGPGTRLLVL.

The rearrangement joins TRBV18 to TRBJ1-5; TRBD1 might be the D (5 bases). The CDR3 loop spans 17 amino acids. Trimming removed 2 bases from V and 2 bases from J, with 16 bases in between. The germline V gene has CDR1 KGHSH and CDR2 LQKENI. In DNA form, the CDR3 reads TGTGCCAGCTCACCATCTCAGAACAGGATGGGCAATCAGCCCCAGCATTTT. Protein sequence: CASSPSQNRMGNQPQHF. Using reference TRBV18 and TRBJ1-5 for the parts outside the CDR3, the full variable domain is NAGVMQNPRHLVRRRGQEARLRCSPMKGHSHVYWYRQLPEEGLKFMVYLQKENIIDESGMPKERFSAEFPKEGPSILRIQQVVRGDSAAYFCASSPSQNRMGNQPQHFGDGTRLSIL.

This chain links TRBV11-2 with TRBJ1-3, with D possibly TRBD1 on 5 matching bases. V lost 0 bases, J lost 0 bases, and 9 bases lay in between. The CDR3 covers 16 residues. Germline values: CDR1 SGHAT, CDR2 FQNNGV. The CDR3 region has the DNA TGTGCCAGCAGCTTAGAAGGGGCGAGCTCTGGAAACACCATATATTTT. Residues: CASSLEGASSGNTIYF.

The chain carries TRBV4-1 and TRBJ1-3, with D hard to call. This CDR3 spans 16 amino acids. With 1 base removed from V and 0 bases from J, the gap between germline ends came to 10 bases. Germline assignment: CDR1 MGHRA and CDR2 YSYEKL. CDR3 region: CASSQVGDSSGNTIYF. Here the CDR3 DNA reads TGCGCCAGCAGCCAAGTCGGGGATAGCTCTGGAAACACCATATATTTT.

CDR3 DNA sequence: TGTGCCAGCAGCCCCAACAGATTCCAAGAGACCCAGTACTTC. This translates into CASSPNRFQETQYF. The chain recombines TRBV9 with TRBJ2-5; D uncertain. Germline-derived CDR1 and CDR2 are SGDLS and YYNGEE. Trimming stripped 4 bases from V and 1 base from J, with 11 bases between. The CDR3 consists of 14 residues.